This TCR beta chain was recorded in a study of shared clonotypes between healthy human individuals. Turning to the study itself: Researchers drew samples from a couple of women and a few men aged 18 to 49.

The length of the CDR3 is 15 residues. The junction had 7 bases not matched to a gene; V was cut back by 0 bases and J by 8 bases. Germline-derived CDR1 and CDR2 are LGHNA and YNFKEQ. Study results and limitations: There were few donors, and this limited the genetic and exposure-history diversity represented.

There are a few counts of this clone. The antigen is unknown. Assay runs were performed at deep level. Per the authors' pipeline: Junction-only immunoSEQ data arrived without quality scores, meaning filtering differed. Clones were sequenced by immunoSEQ multiplex PCR, and TCRdb holds only the in-frame ones, with some missing. V and J calls and clone size come straight from that table; D and trimming were deduced from the DNA. The profile shows 530,000 or so clones, 60% to 80% of them singletons. J is TRBJ2-1 and V is TRBV4-2; 7 bases are shared with TRBD1. This clonotype was sampled from a woman in her thirties or forties in good health. Some clones in this sample may be carry-over from other donors' samples. The sample comprised PBMCs. The CDR3 DNA reads as TGTGCCAGCAGCCAAGATAGAGGGACAGCCGATGAGCAGTTCTTC. It codes for CASSQDRGTADEQFF.